Listed below are T cell receptor beta chains from one sample, sequenced in a study of OX40 agonist ivuxolimab in advanced cancers. TCRdb's copy holds only in-frame clones and misses some; the assay was immunoSEQ multiplex PCR. The sample contains 68,000 or so clones, around 93% of which appear only once. Source: CD4+ or CD8+ T cells sorted from blood, taken in a trial of the OX40 agonist ivuxolimab. These receptor sequences come from an adult with an advanced solid tumor such as melanoma, head and neck, liver or kidney cancer. The CDR3 runs from the conserved cysteine through the conserved F or W. A D gene is named only where the DNA matches it firmly. Rows may omit the clone size; those that give it use once, few, many or a size class.

>TRBV7-2|NA|TRBJ1-4|TRBD1
CASSPRDSYNEKLFF
TGTGCCAGCAGCCCCAGGGACAGTTATAATGAAAAACTGTTTTTT
>TRBV27|NA|TRBJ1-5|TRBD1
CASRQRQGNQPQHF
TGTGCCAGCAGACAGAGACAGGGGAATCAGCCCCAGCATTTT
>TRBV7-9|NA|TRBJ1-1|TRBD1
CASSPYRGKMNTEAFF
TGTGCCAGCAGCCCGTACAGGGGGAAAATGAACACTGAAGCTTTCTTT
>TRBV6-6|NA|TRBJ1-2|NA
CASSSSSGDGYTF
TGTGCCAGCAGTTCCAGCAGTGGGGATGGCTACACCTTC
>TRBV6-5|NA|TRBJ2-2|NA
CASSSAAGTGELFF
TGTGCCAGCAGTTCGGCGGCAGGGACCGGGGAGCTGTTTTTT
>TRBV30|NA|TRBJ1-3|NA
CAWSDKSRGVESGNTIYF
TGTGCCTGGAGTGATAAATCGAGGGGGGTGGAATCTGGAAACACCATATATTTT
>TRBV2|NA|TRBJ2-7|TRBD1
CASTPGQAAYEQYF
TGTGCCAGCACCCCGGGACAGGCCGCCTACGAGCAGTACTTC
>TRBV5-1|NA|TRBJ2-1|NA
CASSLAVGDYNEQFF
TGCGCCAGCAGCTTGGCCGTGGGGGACTACAATGAGCAGTTCTTC
>TRBV18|NA|TRBJ1-1|NA
CASSTQGRAKGGTEAFF
TGTGCCAGCTCAACACAGGGACGGGCCAAAGGGGGCACTGAAGCTTTCTTT
>TRBV7-8|NA|TRBJ1-6|TRBD1
CASSLSGTGDNSPLHF
TGTGCCAGCAGCTTATCCGGGACAGGTGATAATTCACCCCTCCACTTT
>TRBV10-1|NA|TRBJ2-7|TRBD1
CASNSGTGVEQYF
TGCGCCAGCAATTCCGGGACAGGGGTCGAGCAGTACTTC
>TRBV6-5|NA|TRBJ2-1|NA
CASSRGPNNEQFF
TGTGCCAGCAGTCGGGGCCCGAACAATGAGCAGTTCTTC
>TRBV11-1|NA|TRBJ2-7|TRBD2
CASSLRRGAYEQYF
TGTGCCAGCAGCTTACGGCGGGGGGCCTACGAGCAGTACTTC
>TRBV7-8|NA|TRBJ2-7|NA
CASSLKYEQYF
TGTGCCAGCAGCTTAAAGTACGAGCAGTACTTC
>TRBV5-5|few|TRBJ1-1|NA
CASSNIENTEAFF
TGTGCCAGCAGCAACATAGAGAACACTGAAGCTTTCTTT
>TRBV30|NA|TRBJ2-6|TRBD1
CAQGGGTSGANVLTF
TGTGCCCAAGGGGGCGGAACCTCTGGGGCCAACGTCCTGACTTTC
>TRBV30|NA|TRBJ2-3|NA
CAWRESGPQYF
TGTGCCTGGAGGGAGTCAGGACCGCAGTATTTT
>TRBV19|NA|TRBJ1-2|NA
CASKDRGYTF
TGTGCCAGTAAAGACAGGGGCTACACCTTC
>TRBV7-9|NA|TRBJ1-2|TRBD1
CASSFDRVGGYTF
TGTGCCAGCAGCTTCGACAGGGTAGGGGGCTACACCTTC
>TRBV9|NA|TRBJ2-5|TRBD2
CASSVSGAGGRIQETQYF
TGTGCCAGCAGCGTATCGGGAGCGGGGGGGCGGATACAAGAGACCCAGTACTTC
>TRBV11-2|NA|TRBJ2-2|NA
CASSLVVGGTGELFF
TGTGCCAGCAGCTTAGTTGTGGGGGGCACCGGGGAGCTGTTTTTT
>TRBV5-1|NA|TRBJ2-3|NA
CASSLARGLTLDTQYF
TGCGCCAGCAGCTTGGCCCGGGGACTCACCTTGGATACGCAGTATTTT
>TRBV11-3|NA|TRBJ2-5|NA
CASSLSGRLQETQYF
TGTGCCAGCAGTCTGAGCGGACGGCTCCAAGAGACCCAGTACTTC
>TRBV27|NA|TRBJ1-2|NA
CASSSNILYGYTF
TGTGCCAGCAGTTCAAACATCCTCTATGGCTACACCTTC